This T cell receptor (beta chain) was profiled in a study of blood T cell repertoires in COVID-19. Study context: From T cells, B-cell-depleted T cells, or PBMCs came the material, which was cDNA or gDNA.

In this sample, this clone turned up once. In the original workflow: Amplified reference gene primers provided the basis for estimating nucleated cell counts. Sequenced by immunoSEQ multiplex PCR; TCRdb stores in-frame clones only, minus some. That table gives V, J and clone size, and the DNA gave D and trimming. Found here are over 150,000 clones, around four fifths of them singletons; the top ten hold approximately 8%. Patients at the Seattle site were enrolled during active infection and followed longitudinally. Sequenced sample: peripheral blood. The TCR comes from an older woman with COVID-19, enrolled during active disease.

In nucleotides, the CDR3 is TGTGCCTGGAGATTTAGCTTAAGCTCCTATAATTCACCCCTCCACTTT. Its translation is CAWRFSLSSYNSPLHF. This chain joins TRBV30 and TRBJ1-6, with D hard to call. Germline CDR1 and CDR2: GTSNPN and SVGIG (reference sequence). CDR3 length equals 16 residues. V was clipped by 3 bases and J by 0 bases, with 12 bases between them. Based on the CDR3 plus reference TRBV30 and TRBJ1-6, the full variable domain is SQTIHQWPATLVQPVGSPLSLECTVEGTSNPNLYWYRQAAGRGLQLLFYSVGIGQISSEVPQNLSASRPQDRQFILSSKKLLLSDSGFYLCAWRFSLSSYNSPLHFGNGTRLTVT.